This is a list of T cell receptor beta chains from one sample in a study of blood T cell repertoires in COVID-19. Sequencing used immunoSEQ multiplex PCR; TCRdb keeps in-frame clones, though not all of them. The repertoire consists of under 150,000 clones, with more than 75% occurring once and the leading ten covering 1.5%. Sequences were obtained from peripheral blood. The receptors were gathered from a human donor in a cohort sampled during active COVID-19. Each CDR3 is given with its conserved first and last residue. The D gene is left open where the match is weak. Not all rows give a size; the values are once, few, many and, for expanded clones, a class.

>TRBJ2-1|TRBV6-4|.|TRBD2
CASSESSGGAGEQFF
TGTGCCAGCAGTGAGAGTAGCGGGGGGGCCGGTGAGCAGTTCTTC
>TRBJ1-6|TRBV19|.|TRBD1
CASSPGGPNSPLHF
TGTGCCAGTAGTCCAGGGGGCCCCAATTCACCCCTCCACTTT
>TRBJ2-1|TRBV6-4|.|TRBD2
CASSELAGNEQFF
TGTGCCAGCAGTGAACTAGCGGGGAATGAGCAGTTCTTC
>TRBJ2-7|TRBV30|few|.
CAWSVAGEQYF
TGTGCCTGGAGTGTAGCTGGCGAGCAGTACTTC
>TRBJ2-7|TRBV3-1/TRBV3-2|.|TRBD2
CASSQPTAGGPGEQYF
TGTGCCAGCAGCCAACCGACAGCGGGGGGGCCTGGCGAGCAGTACTTC
>TRBJ1-4|TRBV29-1|once|.
CSPPGDNPEKLFF
TGCAGCCCACCTGGGGACAACCCTGAAAAACTGTTTTTT
>TRBJ2-3|TRBV9|.|.
CASSARGRLNTDTQYF
TGTGCCAGCAGCGCACGGGGGAGATTAAACACAGATACGCAGTATTTT
>TRBJ1-6|TRBV3-1/TRBV3-2|once|TRBD1
CASSQGTGGRSPLHF
TGTGCCAGCAGCCAAGGGACAGGGGGTCGATCACCCCTCCACTTT
>TRBJ1-5|TRBV5-4|once|.
CASSFGRDQPQHF
TGTGCCAGCAGCTTTGGCAGGGATCAGCCCCAGCATTTT
>TRBJ2-7|TRBV12-3/TRBV12-4|.|TRBD1
CASSPGQGHEQYF
TGTGCCAGCAGCCCGGGACAGGGACACGAGCAGTACTTC
>TRBJ1-2|TRBV4-1|.|.
CASSQDLPADRYGYTF
TGCGCCAGCAGCCAAGATTTACCAGCGGACCGCTATGGCTACACCTTC
>TRBJ2-7|TRBV5-4|.|.
CASSLVETPLGEQYF
TGTGCCAGCAGCTTGGTGGAGACCCCGCTCGGCGAGCAGTACTTC
>TRBJ1-2|TRBV5-5|.|TRBD1
CASRDRGNYGYTF
TGTGCCAGCAGAGACAGGGGGAACTATGGCTACACCTTC
>TRBJ2-7|TRBV4-1|.|TRBD1
CASSQTTGGSYEQYF
TGCGCCAGCAGCCAAACTACAGGGGGGTCCTACGAGCAGTACTTC
>TRBJ2-4|TRBV5-1|.|.
CASSLGAGLAKNIQYF
TGCGCCAGCAGCTTGGGAGCAGGTCTAGCCAAAAACATTCAGTACTTC
>TRBJ2-7|TRBV19|few|TRBD2
CASSDPSGTGYEQYF
TGTGCCAGTTCTGACCCCAGCGGGACTGGCTACGAGCAGTACTTC
>TRBJ2-2|TRBV4-1|once|TRBD1
CASSHGTGVVGELFF
TGCGCCAGCAGCCACGGGACAGGGGTGGTCGGGGAGCTGTTTTTT